Listed below are T cell receptor beta chains from one sample, sequenced in a study of blood T cells in healthy people across ages. Via MiXCR, TCRdb re-called the 5' RACE reads, giving one row per CDR3 protein. The table has around 1.5 million distinct CDR3 sequences, 42% seen once. The material sequenced was blood. Source of these receptors: a woman between 18 and 29 years old in good health. Each CDR3 is given with its conserved first and last residue. The D gene is left open where the match is weak. Not all rows give a size; the values are once, few, many and, for expanded clones, a class.

j_call v_call clone_size d_call cdr3_nt cdr3_aa
TRBJ2-7 TRBV27 NA TRBD1 TGTGCCAGCAGTTCCCGGGACAGGGGGTGGTACGAGCAGTACTTC CASSSRDRGWYEQYF
TRBJ2-3 TRBV3-1 NA TRBD2 TGTGCCAGCCAAGAAACATCTAGCGGGAGTGGCATAGGCGGAACAGATACGCAGTATTTT CASQETSSGSGIGGTDTQYF
TRBJ2-7 TRBV7-2 NA NA TGTGCCAGCAGCGCCCAGAGTACCCTCTACGAGCAGTACTTC CASSAQSTLYEQYF
TRBJ2-3 TRBV6-1 NA TRBD2 TGTGCCAGCAAAAGGACTAGCGGGACCACTAGCACAGATACGCAGTATTTT CASKRTSGTTSTDTQYF
TRBJ1-1 TRBV4-2 NA NA TGTGCCAGCAGCCCTAATACGGGTCCCACTGAAGCTTTCTTT CASSPNTGPTEAFF
TRBJ2-3 TRBV12-3/TRBV12-4 few NA TGTGCCAGCAGGTGGGGAATTACTGACACAGATACGCAGTATTTT CASRWGITDTDTQYF
TRBJ2-2 TRBV7-2 NA TRBD2 TGTGCCAGCCCCAGTCCTGGGGTAGCGGGGGTCAGGAACACCGGGGAGCTGTTTTTT CASPSPGVAGVRNTGELFF
TRBJ2-7 TRBV13 few TRBD2 TGTGCCAGCAGCCCTAGGACTAGTCGGGCTGAGCAGTACTTC CASSPRTSRAEQYF
TRBJ1-1 TRBV5-1 many TRBD1 TGCGCCAGCAGCGGAGCAGGGGGCTTCACTGAAGCTTTCTTT CASSGAGGFTEAFF
TRBJ1-1 TRBV4-1 NA TRBD1 TGCGCCAGCAGCCAAGGGCAACCGGGACAGGGGAACACTGAAGCTTTCTTT CASSQGQPGQGNTEAFF
TRBJ2-1 TRBV6-1 few TRBD1 TGTGCCAGCAGCCAGGGGGCCGCCGGCGGCGGCTCCTACAATGAGCAGTTCTTC CASSQGAAGGGSYNEQFF
TRBJ2-7 TRBV27 NA NA TGTGCCAGCAGTTCCTCCGGGACTTCTGTCTCCTACGAGAAGTACTTC CASSSSGTSVSYEKYF
TRBJ1-6 TRBV28 NA TRBD1 TGTGCCAGCAGGCACCGGGACAGGGATAATTCACCCCTCCACTTT CASRHRDRDNSPLHF
TRBJ2-3 TRBV6-4 NA TRBD2 TGTGCCAGCAGTGGACAAGCGGGGGGGCTAACAGATACGCAGTATTTT CASSGQAGGLTDTQYF
TRBJ2-3 TRBV20-1 NA NA TGCAGTGCTCCCCGTCTGGAGGCGGTAGATACGCAGTATTTT CSAPRLEAVDTQYF
TRBJ2-3 TRBV27 few NA TGTGCCAGCAGACCTTTGGGGGGGGGCCTGAGATTCACAGATACGCAGTATTTT CASRPLGGGLRFTDTQYF
TRBJ1-3 TRBV2 NA NA TGTGCCAACATCGCCGGGCCCCCTGGAAACACCATATATTTT CANIAGPPGNTIYF
TRBJ1-2 TRBV6-2/TRBV6-3 NA TRBD1 TGTGCCAGCAGTTACCATGGGACAGGGGTTTATGACCATGGCTACACCTTC CASSYHGTGVYDHGYTF
TRBJ2-7 TRBV20-1 few NA TGCAGTGCTTCCGGGACGGTGGACTCCTACGAGCAGTACTTC CSASGTVDSYEQYF
TRBJ2-7 TRBV29-1 NA NA TGCAGCGTTGTTCCCAAGCCGTACGAGCAGTACTTC CSVVPKPYEQYF
TRBJ1-2 TRBV25-1 NA TRBD1 TGTGCCAGCAGTGAATCCGACGCAGGGGGCAGGGATGGCTACACCTTC CASSESDAGGRDGYTF
TRBJ1-1 TRBV12-3/TRBV12-4 once TRBD1 TGTGCCAGCAGACTGGGACAGCAGATTGGTGAAGCTTTCTTT CASRLGQQIGEAFF
TRBJ2-4 TRBV20-1 NA NA TGCAGCTCCCCGGACTATCAGGACATTCAGTACTTC CSSPDYQDIQYF
TRBJ1-1 TRBV30 NA NA TGTGCCTGGACCCTGAGACTCTCGGGGACTGAAGCTTTCTTT CAWTLRLSGTEAFF
TRBJ2-3 TRBV4-2 few NA TGTGCCAGCAGCCGAATAGCGGAGACGGATACGCAGTATTTT CASSRIAETDTQYF
TRBJ1-1 TRBV10-3 few NA TGTGCCATCAGCGATATGGGACAGAACACTGAAGCTTTCTTT CAISDMGQNTEAFF
TRBJ2-3 TRBV11-3 NA NA TGTGCCAGCAGCTGGTTGGAGACAGATACGCAGTATTTT CASSWLETDTQYF
TRBJ2-3 TRBV5-1 few TRBD2 TGCGCCAGCCCACAGACCTATATAGGCGGGAGGGGCACAGATACGCAGTATTTT CASPQTYIGGRGTDTQYF
TRBJ1-2 TRBV6-1 NA TRBD1 TGTGCCAGCAGTGGACGGGACAGGAGTACTAACTATGGCTACACCTTC CASSGRDRSTNYGYTF
TRBJ2-1 TRBV4-1 NA TRBD1 TGCGCCAGCAGCCAAGAACGGGGGACAGGCCGCAATGAGCAGTTCTTC CASSQERGTGRNEQFF
TRBJ2-2 TRBV5-1 NA NA TGCGCCAGCTCCACCGCAGCGCTAGCCCCCGGGGAGCTGTTTTTT CASSTAALAPGELFF
TRBJ2-1 TRBV20-1 once NA TGCAGTGCTAGTCGGGGGCGGGGCTCCTACAATGAGCAGTTCTTC CSASRGRGSYNEQFF